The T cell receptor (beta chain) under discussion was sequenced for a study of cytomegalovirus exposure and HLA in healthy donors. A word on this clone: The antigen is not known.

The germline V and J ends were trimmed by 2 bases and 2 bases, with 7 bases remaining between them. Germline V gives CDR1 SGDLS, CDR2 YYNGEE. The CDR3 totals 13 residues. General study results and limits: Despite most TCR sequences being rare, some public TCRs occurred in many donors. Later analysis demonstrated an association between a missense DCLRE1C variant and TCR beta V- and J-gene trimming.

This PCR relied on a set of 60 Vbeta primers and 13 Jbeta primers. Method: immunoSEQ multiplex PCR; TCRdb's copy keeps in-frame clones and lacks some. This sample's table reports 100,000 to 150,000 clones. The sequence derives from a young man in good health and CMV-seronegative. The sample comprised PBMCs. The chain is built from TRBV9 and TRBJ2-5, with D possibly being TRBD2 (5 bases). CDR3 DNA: TGTGCCAGCAGCGTCCGGGATCAAGAGACCCAGTACTTC. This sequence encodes CASSVRDQETQYF.